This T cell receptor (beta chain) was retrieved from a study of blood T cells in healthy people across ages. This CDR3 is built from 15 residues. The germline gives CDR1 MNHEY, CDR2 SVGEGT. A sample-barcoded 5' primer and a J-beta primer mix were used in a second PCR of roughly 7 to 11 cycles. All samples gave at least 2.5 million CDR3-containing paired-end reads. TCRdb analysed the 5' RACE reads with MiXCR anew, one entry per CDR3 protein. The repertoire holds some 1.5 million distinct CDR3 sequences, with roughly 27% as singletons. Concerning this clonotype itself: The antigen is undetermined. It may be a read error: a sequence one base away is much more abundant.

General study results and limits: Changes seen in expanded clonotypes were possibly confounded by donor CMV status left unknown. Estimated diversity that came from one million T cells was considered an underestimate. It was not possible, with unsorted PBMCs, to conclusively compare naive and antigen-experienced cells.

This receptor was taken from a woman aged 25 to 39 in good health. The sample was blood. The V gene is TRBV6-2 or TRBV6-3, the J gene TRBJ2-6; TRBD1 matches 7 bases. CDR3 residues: CASAQTGTGADVLTF. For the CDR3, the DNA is TGTGCCAGCGCCCAGACAGGGACCGGGGCCGACGTCCTGACTTTC.